This TCR beta chain was identified in a study of cytomegalovirus exposure and HLA in healthy donors. The PCR employed 60 Vbeta primers together with 13 Jbeta primers. Some clones are missing from TCRdb's copy, which holds only in-frame ones; the method was immunoSEQ multiplex PCR. There are about 140,000 clones in the sample; roughly 80% occur only once, and over 2.5% lies in the top ten. Overall study results and limits: A cluster of highly shared sequence variants was likely a sequencing artifact.

A remark on this clone: Its antigen is unidentified.

The germline V gene encodes CDR1 SGHRS and CDR2 YFSETQ. The V end lost 3 bases, the J end lost 6 bases, and 9 bases lay between the germline ends. The CDR3 contains 13 residues. The rearrangement links TRBV5-1 to TRBJ2-2, with a weak D call TRBD1 (5 bases). The sequence derives from a female donor in good health and CMV-seronegative. Sample: PBMCs. The CDR3, as DNA: TGCGCCAGCAGCTCGACAGTGGCCGGGGAGCTGTTTTTT. Amino acid sequence: CASSSTVAGELFF.